This paragraph reports one T cell receptor beta chain. Germline lookup yields CDR1 PRHDT and CDR2 FYEKMQ (reference sequence). V was cut by 2 bases and J by 7 bases, with 6 bases left in between. The CDR3 contains 12 residues. The PCR made use of 60 Vbeta and 13 Jbeta primers. This table comes from immunoSEQ multiplex PCR, and its TCRdb copy is limited to in-frame clones, with some not included. In the table there are about 160,000 clones, 80% to 85% of which are singletons. The data were taken from a study of cytomegalovirus exposure and HLA in healthy donors. Sequences were obtained from PBMCs. The TCR sequence derives from a boy between 2 and 10 years old in good health and CMV-seronegative. The V and J genes are TRBV13 and TRBJ2-1, with D hard to call. For the CDR3, the DNA is TGTGCCAGCAGCTTAAGAGAGAATGAGCAGTTCTTC. It specifies CASSLRENEQFF.